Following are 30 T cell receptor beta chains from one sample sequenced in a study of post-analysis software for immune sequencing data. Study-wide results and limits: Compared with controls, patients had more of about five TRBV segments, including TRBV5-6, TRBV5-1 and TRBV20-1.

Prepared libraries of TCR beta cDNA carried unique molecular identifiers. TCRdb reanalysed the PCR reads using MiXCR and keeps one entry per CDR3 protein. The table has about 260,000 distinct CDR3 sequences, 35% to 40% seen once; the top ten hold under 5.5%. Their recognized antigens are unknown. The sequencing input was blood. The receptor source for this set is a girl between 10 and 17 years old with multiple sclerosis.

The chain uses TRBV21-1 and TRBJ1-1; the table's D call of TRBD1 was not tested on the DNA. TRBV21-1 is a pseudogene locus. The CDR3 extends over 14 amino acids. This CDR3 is CAGSNSSPGAEAFF. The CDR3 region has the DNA TGTGCCGGCAGCAACAGTTCGCCCGGAGCTGAAGCTTTCTTT.

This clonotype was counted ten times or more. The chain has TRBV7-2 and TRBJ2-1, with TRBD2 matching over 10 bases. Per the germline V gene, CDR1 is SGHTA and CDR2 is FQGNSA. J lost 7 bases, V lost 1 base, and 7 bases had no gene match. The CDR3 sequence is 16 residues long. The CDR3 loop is CASSLGGLAGENEQFF. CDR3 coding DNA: TGTGCCAGCAGCTTAGGAGGGCTAGCGGGAGAGAATGAGCAGTTCTTC.

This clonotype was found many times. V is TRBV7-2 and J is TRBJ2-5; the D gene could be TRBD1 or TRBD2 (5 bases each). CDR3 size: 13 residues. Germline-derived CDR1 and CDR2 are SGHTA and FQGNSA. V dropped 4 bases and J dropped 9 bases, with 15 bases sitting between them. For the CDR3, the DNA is TGTGCCAGCAGCTCCCGGGGCCAGAGGGCCCAGTACTTC. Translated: CASSSRGQRAQYF. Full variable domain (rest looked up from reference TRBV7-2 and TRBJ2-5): GAGVSQSPSNKVTEKGKDVELRCDPISGHTALYWYRQSLGQGLEFLIYFQGNSAPDKSGLPSDRFSAERTGGSVSTLTIQRTQQEDSAVYLCASSSRGQRAQYFGPGTRLLVL.

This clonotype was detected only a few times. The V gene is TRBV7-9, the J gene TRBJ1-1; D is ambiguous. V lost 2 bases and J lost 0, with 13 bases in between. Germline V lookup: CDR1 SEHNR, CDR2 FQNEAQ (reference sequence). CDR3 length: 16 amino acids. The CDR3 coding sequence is TGTGCCAGCAGCTTATTAGCTGAGGGCTTGAACACTGAAGCTTTCTTT. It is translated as CASSLLAEGLNTEAFF.

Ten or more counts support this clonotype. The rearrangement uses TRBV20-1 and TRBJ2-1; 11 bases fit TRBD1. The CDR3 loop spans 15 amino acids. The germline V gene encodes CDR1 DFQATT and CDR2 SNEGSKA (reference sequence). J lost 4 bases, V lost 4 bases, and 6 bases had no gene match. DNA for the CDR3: TGCAGTGCTAAGTGGACAGGGGGCGAGTACAATGAGCAGTTCTTC. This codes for CSAKWTGGEYNEQFF.

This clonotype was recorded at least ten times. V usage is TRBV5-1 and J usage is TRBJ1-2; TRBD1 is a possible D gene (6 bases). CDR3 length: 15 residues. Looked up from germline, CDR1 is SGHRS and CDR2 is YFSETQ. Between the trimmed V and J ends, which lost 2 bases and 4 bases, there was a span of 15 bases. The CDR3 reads CASSLAGELAYGYTF. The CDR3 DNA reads TGCGCCAGCAGCTTAGCAGGGGAACTCGCCTATGGCTACACCTTC.

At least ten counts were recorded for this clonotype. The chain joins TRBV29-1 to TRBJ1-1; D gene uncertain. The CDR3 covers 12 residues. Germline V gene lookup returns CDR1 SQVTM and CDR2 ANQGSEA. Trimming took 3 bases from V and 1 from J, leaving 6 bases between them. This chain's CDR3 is CSVEKSNTEAFF. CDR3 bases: TGCAGCGTTGAGAAATCGAACACTGAAGCTTTCTTT.

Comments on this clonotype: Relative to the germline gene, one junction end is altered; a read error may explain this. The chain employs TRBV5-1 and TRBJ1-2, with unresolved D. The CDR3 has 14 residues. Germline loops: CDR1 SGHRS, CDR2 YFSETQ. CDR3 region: CTSSLEPGLRGYTF. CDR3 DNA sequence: TGCACCAGCAGCTTGGAGCCTGGGCTCCGAGGCTACACCTTC.

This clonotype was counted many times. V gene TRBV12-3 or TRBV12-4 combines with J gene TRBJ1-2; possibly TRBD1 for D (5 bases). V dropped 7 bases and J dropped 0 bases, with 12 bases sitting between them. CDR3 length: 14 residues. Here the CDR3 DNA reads TGTGCCAGCACCCCGACCAGGGCTAACTATGGCTACACCTTC. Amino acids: CASTPTRANYGYTF.

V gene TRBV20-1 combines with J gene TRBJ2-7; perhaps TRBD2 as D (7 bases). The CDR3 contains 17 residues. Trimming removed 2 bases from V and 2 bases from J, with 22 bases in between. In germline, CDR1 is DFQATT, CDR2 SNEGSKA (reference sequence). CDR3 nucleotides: TGCAGTGCTAGATGGGATGGGGGCGGGAGTGATCCCTACGAGCAGTACTTC. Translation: CSARWDGGGSDPYEQYF.

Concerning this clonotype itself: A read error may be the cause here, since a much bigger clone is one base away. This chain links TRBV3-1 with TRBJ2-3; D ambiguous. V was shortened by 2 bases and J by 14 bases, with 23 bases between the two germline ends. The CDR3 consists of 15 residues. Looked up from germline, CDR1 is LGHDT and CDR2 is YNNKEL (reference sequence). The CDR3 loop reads CASSQSSATNEKLYF. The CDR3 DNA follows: TGTGCCAGCAGCCAATCCTCCGCAACTAATGAAAAACTGTATTTT.

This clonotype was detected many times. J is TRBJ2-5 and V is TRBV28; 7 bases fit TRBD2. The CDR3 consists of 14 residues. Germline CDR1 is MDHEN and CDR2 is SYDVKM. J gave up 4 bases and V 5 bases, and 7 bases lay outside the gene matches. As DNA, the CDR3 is TGTGCCAGCAGTCCCCCGGGAGGAACAGAGACCCAGTACTTC. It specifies CASSPPGGTETQYF.

As DNA, the CDR3 is TGCAGTGCCCGCTCGGCTACAGATACGCAGTATTTT. This gives the protein CSARSATDTQYF. The rearrangement uses TRBV20-1 and TRBJ2-3; D unresolved. Looked up from germline, CDR1 is DFQATT and CDR2 is SNEGSKA (reference sequence). The V end was cut by 6 bases, the J end by 3 bases, with 10 bases between. This CDR3 is 12 amino acids long.

Here the CDR3 reads CASSLLPIGQGREQYF. Written as DNA, the CDR3 is TGCGCCAGCAGCTTACTCCCCATCGGACAGGGGCGCGAGCAGTACTTC. This sequence joins TRBV5-1 and TRBJ2-7; 9 bases are shared with TRBD1. CDR3 length: 16 amino acids. J was trimmed by 6 bases and V by 2 bases; bases with no gene match: 12. CDR1 and CDR2 from the germline V gene are SGHRS and YFSETQ.

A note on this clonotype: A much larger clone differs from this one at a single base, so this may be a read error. The CDR3 loop is CASSHPSTDTQYF. Written as DNA, the CDR3 is TGTGCCAGCAGCCACCCCAGCACAGATACGCAGTATTTT. The chain combines TRBV3-1 with TRBJ2-3; D call uncertain. Germline CDR1 LGHDT, CDR2 YNNKEL (reference sequence). The CDR3 spans 13 residues. Trimming left V 3 bases short and J 0 bases short, with 4 bases between.

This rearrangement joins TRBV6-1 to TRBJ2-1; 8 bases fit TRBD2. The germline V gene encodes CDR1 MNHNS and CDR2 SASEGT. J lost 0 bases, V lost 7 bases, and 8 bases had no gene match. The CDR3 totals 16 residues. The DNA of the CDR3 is TGTGCCAGCATCCGCGGGGGGACCAGCTCCTACAATGAGCAGTTCTTC. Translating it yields CASIRGGTSSYNEQFF.

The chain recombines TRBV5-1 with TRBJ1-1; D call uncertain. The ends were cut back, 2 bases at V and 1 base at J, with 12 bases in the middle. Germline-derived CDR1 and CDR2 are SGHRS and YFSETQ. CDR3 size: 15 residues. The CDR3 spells CASSFAYGGNTEAFF. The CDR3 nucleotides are TGCGCCAGCAGCTTTGCGTACGGCGGGAACACTGAAGCTTTCTTT.

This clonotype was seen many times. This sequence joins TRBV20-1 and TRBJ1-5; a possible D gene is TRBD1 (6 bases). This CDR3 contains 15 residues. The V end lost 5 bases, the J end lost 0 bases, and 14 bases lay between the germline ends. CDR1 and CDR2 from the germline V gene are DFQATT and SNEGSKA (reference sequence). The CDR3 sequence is CSAVAGTISNQPQHF. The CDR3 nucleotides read TGCAGTGCTGTGGCCGGGACAATTAGCAATCAGCCCCAGCATTTT.

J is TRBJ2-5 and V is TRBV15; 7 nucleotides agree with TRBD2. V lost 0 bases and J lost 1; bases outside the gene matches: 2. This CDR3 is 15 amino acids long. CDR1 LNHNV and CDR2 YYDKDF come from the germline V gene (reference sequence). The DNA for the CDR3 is TGTGCCACCAGCAGAGAGGGAGGGCTCCAAGAGACCCAGTACTTC. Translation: CATSREGGLQETQYF.

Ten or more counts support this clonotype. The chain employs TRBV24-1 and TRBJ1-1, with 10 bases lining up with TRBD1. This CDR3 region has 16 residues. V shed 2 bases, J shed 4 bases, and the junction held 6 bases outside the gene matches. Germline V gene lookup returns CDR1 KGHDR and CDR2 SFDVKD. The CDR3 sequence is CATSDSRQGASTEAFF. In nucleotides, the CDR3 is TGTGCCACCAGTGATTCGAGACAGGGGGCAAGCACTGAAGCTTTCTTT.

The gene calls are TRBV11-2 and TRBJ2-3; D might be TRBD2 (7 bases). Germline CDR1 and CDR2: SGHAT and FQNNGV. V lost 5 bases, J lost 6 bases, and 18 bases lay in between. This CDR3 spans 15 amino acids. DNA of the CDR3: TGTGCCAGCAGCCACATCGGGGGAGGGGGGGATACGCAGTATTTT. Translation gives CASSHIGGGGDTQYF. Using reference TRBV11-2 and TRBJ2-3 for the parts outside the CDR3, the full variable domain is EAGVAQSPRYKIIEKRQSVAFWCNPISGHATLYWYQQILGQGPKLLIQFQNNGVVDDSQLPKDRFSAERLKGVDSTLKIQPAKLEDSAVYLCASSHIGGGGDTQYFGPGTRLTVL.

The CDR3 DNA is TGTGCCATCAGTGGTCTAAGGACAGGCACTGAAGCTTTCTTT. This gives the protein CAISGLRTGTEAFF. The chain couples TRBV10-3 to TRBJ1-1; 7 bases fit TRBD1. The trim removed 4 bases at V and 4 bases at J, leaving 6 bases unmatched. Germline-derived CDR1 and CDR2 are ENHRY and SYGVKD. The CDR3 covers 14 residues.

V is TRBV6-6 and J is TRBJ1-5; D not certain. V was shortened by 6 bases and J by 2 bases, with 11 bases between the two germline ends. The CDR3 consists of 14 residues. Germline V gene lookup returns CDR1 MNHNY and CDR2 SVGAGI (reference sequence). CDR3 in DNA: TGTGCCAGCAGAGCGGAGGGAGGCAATCAGCCCCAGCATTTT. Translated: CASRAEGGNQPQHF.

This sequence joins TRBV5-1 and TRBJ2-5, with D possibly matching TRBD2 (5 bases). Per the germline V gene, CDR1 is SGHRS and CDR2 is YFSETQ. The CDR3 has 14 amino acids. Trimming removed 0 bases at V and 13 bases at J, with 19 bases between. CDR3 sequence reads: CASSLERPRNEPYF. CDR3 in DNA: TGCGCCAGCAGCTTGGAGCGGCCAAGGAATGAGCCGTACTTC.

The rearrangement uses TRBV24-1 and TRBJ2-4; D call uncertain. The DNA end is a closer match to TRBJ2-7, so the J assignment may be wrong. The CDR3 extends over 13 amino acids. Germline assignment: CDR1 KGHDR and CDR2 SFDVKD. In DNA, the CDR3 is TGTGCCACCAGTGACGACCTTACCTACGAGCAGTACTTC. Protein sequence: CATSDDLTYEQYF.

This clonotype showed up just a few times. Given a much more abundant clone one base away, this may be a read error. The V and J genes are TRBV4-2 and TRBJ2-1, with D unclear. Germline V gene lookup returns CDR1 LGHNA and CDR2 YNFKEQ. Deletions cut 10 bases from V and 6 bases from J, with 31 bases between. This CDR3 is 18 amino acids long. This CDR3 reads CATSGSKRRALSVNEQFF. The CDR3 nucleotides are TGTGCCACCTCTGGGTCCAAGAGACGAGCCCTAAGCGTCAATGAGCAGTTCTTC.

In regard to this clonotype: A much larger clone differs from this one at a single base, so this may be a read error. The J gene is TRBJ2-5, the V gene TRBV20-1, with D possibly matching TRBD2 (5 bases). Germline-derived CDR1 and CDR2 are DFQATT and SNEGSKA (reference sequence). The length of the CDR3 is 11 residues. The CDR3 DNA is TGCAGGGCTACTCGCGGGGAGACCCAGTACTTC. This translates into CRATRGETQYF.

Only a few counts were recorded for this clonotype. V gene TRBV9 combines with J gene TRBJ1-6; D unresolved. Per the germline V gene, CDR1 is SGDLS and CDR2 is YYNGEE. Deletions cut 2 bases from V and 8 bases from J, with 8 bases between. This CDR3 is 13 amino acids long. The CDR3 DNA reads TGTGCCAGCAGCGTGCAAGACCATTCACCCCTCCACTTT. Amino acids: CASSVQDHSPLHF. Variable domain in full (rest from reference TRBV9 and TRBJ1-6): DSGVTQTPKHLITATGQRVTLRCSPRSGDLSVYWYQQSLDQGLQFLIQYYNGEERAKGNILERFSAQQFPDLHSELNLSSLELGDSALYFCASSVQDHSPLHFGNGTRLTVT.

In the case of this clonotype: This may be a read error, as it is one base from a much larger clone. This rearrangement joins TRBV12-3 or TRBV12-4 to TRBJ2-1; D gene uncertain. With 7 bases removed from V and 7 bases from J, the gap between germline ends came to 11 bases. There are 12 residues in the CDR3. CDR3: CASIRTENEQFF. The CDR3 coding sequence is TGTGCCAGCATCCGAACGGAGAATGAGCAGTTCTTC.

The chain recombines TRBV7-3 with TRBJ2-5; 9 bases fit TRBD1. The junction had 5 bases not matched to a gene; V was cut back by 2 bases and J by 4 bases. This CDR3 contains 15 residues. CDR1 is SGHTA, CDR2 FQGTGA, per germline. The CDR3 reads CASSLLGQGGETQYF. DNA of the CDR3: TGTGCCAGCAGCTTACTGGGACAGGGTGGAGAGACCCAGTACTTC.